This T cell receptor (beta chain) was observed in a study of graft-versus-host responses after intestinal transplantation. Study overall: After anti-thymocyte globulin induction, recipients took tacrolimus and steroids for approximately three years.

The data were produced by immunoSEQ multiplex PCR, yet TCRdb's version contains in-frame clones alone and is incomplete. The sample consists of over 75,000 clones, about nine tenths of them appearing once. Study results and caveats: Across patients carrying graft-donor T cell macrochimerism, allografts held high graft-versus-host to host-versus-graft clonal ratios. The study associated peak circulating GvH clone levels with early post-transplant HvG declines.

Comments on this clone: The antigen is unknown.

The sequence was collected from a human donor who was the organ donor for an intestinal transplant. This material consisted of unstimulated CD8+ T cells sorted from spleen or lymph node cells, taken before transplant.

Here the CDR3 DNA reads TGTGCCAGCAGCGTAGTATGGTACAGGGGATATGTGAACACTGAAGCTTTCTTT. Protein: CASSVVWYRGYVNTEAFF. This chain connects TRBV9 to TRBJ1-1, with 7 bases that match TRBD1. Germline V gene lookup returns CDR1 SGDLS and CDR2 YYNGEE. Unmatched junction bases numbered 11, after V lost 0 bases and J lost 0 bases. CDR3 size: 18 residues.